These 27 T cell receptor beta chains were all obtained from the same sample, sequenced in a study of cytomegalovirus exposure and HLA in healthy donors. The PCR ran on 60 Vbeta and 13 Jbeta primers. Here immunoSEQ multiplex PCR was the method, and the copy in TCRdb shows in-frame clones only, minus some. The sample lists 150,000 to 200,000 clones; 60% to 80% were seen once. Sequencing used PBMCs. These receptor sequences come from a man between 18 and 35 years old in good health and CMV-seropositive.

The gene calls are TRBV6-6 and TRBJ1-5; possible D gene TRBD1, 6 bases. Germline V lookup: CDR1 MNHNY, CDR2 SVGAGI (reference sequence). Trimming left V 6 bases short and J 0 bases short, with 15 bases between. This CDR3 is 16 amino acids long. Here the CDR3 reads CASSPMTGVSNQPQHF. CDR3 bases: TGTGCCAGCAGCCCTATGACAGGTGTTAGCAATCAGCCCCAGCATTTT.

The chain carries TRBV28 and TRBJ2-7, with a possible D match to TRBD2 (5 bases). The CDR3 extends over 13 amino acids. Trimming cost V 4 bases and J 2 bases, with 9 bases left between them. CDR1 and CDR2 (germline): MDHEN, SYDVKM. This CDR3 is CASSSRRPYEQYV. The CDR3 nucleotides read TGTGCCAGCAGTTCCCGGAGGCCCTACGAGCAGTACGTC.

The chain joins TRBV5-1 to TRBJ2-2; maybe TRBD1 (6 bases). CDR1 is SGHRS, CDR2 YFSETQ, per germline. Trimming took off 1 base at V and 3 bases at J, with 10 bases between the two ends. This CDR3 comprises 15 residues. CDR3 residues: CASSLKGGYTGELFF. The CDR3 DNA reads as TGCGCCAGCAGCTTGAAAGGGGGATACACCGGGGAGCTGTTTTTT.

V gene TRBV19 combines with J gene TRBJ2-2, with TRBD1 identical over 9 bases. Germline values: CDR1 LNHDA, CDR2 SQIVND (reference sequence). The CDR3 contains 16 residues. Trimming cost V 4 bases and J 2 bases; bases outside gene matches: 5. CDR3 protein: CASSRGQGFNTGELFF. Written as DNA, the CDR3 is TGTGCCAGTAGTAGAGGACAGGGGTTTAACACCGGGGAGCTGTTTTTT.

The rearrangement joins TRBV25-1 to TRBJ1-1; D unresolved. Per germline, CDR1 MGHDK and CDR2 SYGVNS. The CDR3 sequence is 13 residues long. V was pared by 5 bases and J by 1 base, with 8 bases between. The CDR3 sequence: CASSPTSNTEAFF. For the CDR3, the DNA is TGTGCCAGCAGTCCAACATCGAACACTGAAGCTTTCTTT.

The rearrangement uses TRBV30 and TRBJ1-1, with TRBD1 matching 7 bases. Germline CDR1 and CDR2: GTSNPN and SVGIG (reference sequence). The CDR3 is made up of 13 amino acids. V trimming: 1 base; J trimming: 5 bases; junction bases outside the gene matches: 4. DNA of the CDR3: TGTGCCTGGAGTGGTCAGGGGGGTACTGAAGCTTTCTTT. It specifies CAWSGQGGTEAFF.

This sequence joins TRBV5-1 and TRBJ2-7; D is unresolved. The V end was cut by 3 bases, the J end by 2 bases, with 24 bases between. Germline CDR1 and CDR2: SGHRS and YFSETQ. This CDR3 comprises 18 residues. The CDR3 DNA is TGCGCCAGCAGCTCTGGAGTAACCTTCCGAGACCAACCCTACGAGCAGTACGTC. Its protein is CASSSGVTFRDQPYEQYV.

The genes are TRBV5-1 and TRBJ2-1, with D perhaps TRBD2 (6 bases). V was cut by 4 bases and J by 2 bases, with 19 bases left in between. This CDR3 has 17 residues. Germline loops: CDR1 SGHRS, CDR2 YFSETQ. DNA for the CDR3: TGCGCCAGCAGCGACGACAACGTCGGGGGTCCCTACAATGAGCAGTTCTTC. Protein product: CASSDDNVGGPYNEQFF. The entire variable domain, with the rest obtained from reference TRBV5-1 and TRBJ2-1, is as follows: KAGVTQTPRYLIKTRGQQVTLSCSPISGHRSVSWYQQTPGQGLQFLFEYFSETQRNKGNFPGRFSGRQFSNSRSEMNVSTLELGDSALYLCASSDDNVGGPYNEQFFGPGTRLTVL.

The V gene is TRBV5-1, the J gene TRBJ1-2; the D gene is possibly TRBD1 (6 bases). Per the germline V gene, CDR1 is SGHRS and CDR2 is YFSETQ. The CDR3 has 12 residues. Trimming removed 4 bases at V and 10 bases at J, with 14 bases between. CDR3 sequence: CASSTDSSYYTF. The CDR3 DNA is TGCGCCAGCAGCACGGACAGTTCCTACTACACCTTC.

The chain combines TRBV27 with TRBJ1-5; 7 bases agree with TRBD1. Trimming took 1 base from V and 4 from J; bases not matched to a gene: 10. Germline CDR1 reads MNHEY; CDR2 reads SMNVEV (reference sequence). The length of the CDR3 is 17 residues. The CDR3: CASSLFGGGFGNQPQHF. CDR3 in DNA: TGTGCCAGCAGTTTATTCGGAGGGGGCTTCGGAAATCAGCCCCAGCATTTT.

This clone was observed once. This rearrangement joins TRBV2 to TRBJ2-5; 7 bases match TRBD1. The J segment lost 3 bases and the V segment lost 8 bases, leaving 9 bases of the junction unmatched. The CDR3 covers 14 residues. Germline CDR1 and CDR2: SNHLY and FYNNEI. The CDR3 sequence is CASLPGQNKETQYF. In nucleotides, the CDR3 is TGTGCCAGCCTACCGGGACAGAATAAAGAGACCCAGTACTTC.

V usage is TRBV19 and J usage is TRBJ1-4; no definite D call. Trimming left V 3 bases short and J 2 bases short, with 16 bases between. Per germline, CDR1 LNHDA and CDR2 SQIVND (reference sequence). This CDR3 has 17 amino acids. This CDR3 is CASSIGRGHRTNEKLFF. CDR3 DNA: TGTGCCAGTAGTATCGGCCGAGGGCATCGGACTAATGAAAAACTGTTTTTT.

V usage is TRBV10-3 and J usage is TRBJ2-5; 8 bases line up with TRBD2. Germline-derived CDR1 and CDR2 are ENHRY and SYGVKD. The CDR3 is 15 amino acids. J was trimmed by 5 bases and V by 6 bases; bases with no gene match: 11. The CDR3 DNA reads TGTGCCATCAGCGCGGGGGGACCAGGAGAGGAGACCCAGTACTTC. It translates to CAISAGGPGEETQYF.

This chain connects TRBV10-3 to TRBJ1-1, with 9 bases identical to TRBD1. V lost 0 bases to trimming and J lost 1 base; unmatched junction nucleotides: 3. This CDR3 contains 16 residues. Germline V gives CDR1 ENHRY, CDR2 SYGVKD. CDR3 residues: CAISESDRGANTEAFF. The DNA for the CDR3 is TGTGCCATCAGTGAGTCCGACAGGGGGGCGAACACTGAAGCTTTCTTT.

DNA for the CDR3: TGTGCCAGCAGCGTAGGGACTAGCGGGGGAGGAGATACGCAGTATTTT. Translating gives CASSVGTSGGGDTQYF. The chain uses TRBV9 and TRBJ2-3; 13 nucleotides align to TRBD2. The CDR3 sequence is 16 residues long. The junction had 3 bases not matched to a gene; V was cut back by 0 bases and J by 5 bases. Germline values: CDR1 SGDLS, CDR2 YYNGEE.

The gene calls are TRBV4-1 and TRBJ2-3, with a possible D match to TRBD2 (6 bases). The germline V and J ends were trimmed by 2 bases and 3 bases, with 21 bases remaining between them. The CDR3 length is 18 residues. Germline assignment: CDR1 MGHRA and CDR2 YSYEKL. The CDR3 DNA follows: TGCGCCAGCAGCCAACCCTTACGGAGGGTTTCAGGTACAGATACGCAGTATTTT. It is translated as CASSQPLRRVSGTDTQYF.

The CDR3 DNA follows: TGTGCCAGCAGCGTAGCCCAGGGCAGAGAGACCCAGTACTTC. Protein sequence: CASSVAQGRETQYF. The chain recombines TRBV9 with TRBJ2-5, with D possibly TRBD1 on 5 matching bases. The CDR3 spans 14 residues. Between the trimmed V and J ends, which lost 0 bases and 4 bases, there was a span of 10 bases. From germline, CDR1 is SGDLS and CDR2 YYNGEE.

This clone was counted between two and nine times. The chain is built from TRBV4-1 and TRBJ1-5, with a tentative D call TRBD1 (5 bases). V was trimmed by 4 bases and J by 5 bases, leaving 18 bases between them. Germline CDR1 reads MGHRA; CDR2 reads YSYEKL. The CDR3 length is 16 residues. As DNA, the CDR3 is TGCGCCAGCAGCCTGCCGGGACCCCCGGGGGATCAGCCCCAGCATTTT. Protein sequence: CASSLPGPPGDQPQHF.

On this clone: One end of the junction does not line up with germline, which may come from a read error. The chain joins TRBV19 to TRBJ2-5, with TRBD1 matching 11 bases. The germline gives CDR1 LNHDA, CDR2 SQIVND (reference sequence). The CDR3 totals 14 residues. CDR3: CASSIGQGAESQYF. In DNA form, the CDR3 reads TGTGCCAGTAGTATCGGACAGGGGGCGGAGAGCCAGTACTTC.

This clone was detected once. V is TRBV7-2 and J is TRBJ1-1, with D possibly TRBD1 on 5 matching bases. From germline, CDR1 is SGHTA and CDR2 FQGNSA. Trimming pared 6 bases from V and 4 bases from J, leaving 12 bases between. The CDR3 runs to 13 residues. The CDR3 nucleotides read TGTGCCAGCAGGATTTCGGGGGGCACTGAAGCTTTCTTT. Translation: CASRISGGTEAFF.

The chain couples TRBV5-4 to TRBJ2-2, with 7 bases that match TRBD2. The V and J ends lost 3 bases and 0 bases, in that order; junction bases with no gene match: 8. This CDR3 has 17 residues. The germline V gene has CDR1 SGHNT and CDR2 YYREEE (reference sequence). CDR3: CASSWGAGPSNTGELFF. CDR3 sequence (DNA): TGTGCCAGCAGCTGGGGAGCGGGGCCCTCGAACACCGGGGAGCTGTTTTTT.

V usage is TRBV5-1 and J usage is TRBJ2-3; weak D call: TRBD2 (6 bases). Germline V gene sequence: CDR1 SGHRS, CDR2 YFSETQ. V was cut by 1 base and J by 2 bases, with 14 bases left in between. This CDR3 has 16 amino acids. The CDR3 spells CASSLYPGADTDTQYF. CDR3 bases: TGCGCCAGCAGCTTGTATCCGGGAGCGGACACAGATACGCAGTATTTT. The full variable domain, rest sourced from reference TRBV5-1 and TRBJ2-3, is KAGVTQTPRYLIKTRGQQVTLSCSPISGHRSVSWYQQTPGQGLQFLFEYFSETQRNKGNFPGRFSGRQFSNSRSEMNVSTLELGDSALYLCASSLYPGADTDTQYFGPGTRLTVL.

The count of this clone is one. CDR3 sequence reads: CASSRDIGQPQHF. The CDR3 DNA follows: TGCGCCAGCAGCCGGGACATTGGTCAGCCCCAGCATTTT. This rearrangement joins TRBV5-1 to TRBJ1-5, with D perhaps matching TRBD1 (6 bases). Trimming left V 4 bases short and J 6 bases short, with 11 bases between. There are 13 residues in the CDR3. Germline V gives CDR1 SGHRS, CDR2 YFSETQ.

The chain employs TRBV5-6 and TRBJ2-1; no clear D gene. Looked up from germline, CDR1 is SGHDT and CDR2 is YYEEEE. The CDR3 length is 14 residues. The V end was cut by 0 bases, the J end by 5 bases, with 9 bases between. The CDR3, as DNA: TGTGCCAGCAGCTTGGTGTCTACCCACAATGAGCAGTTCTTC. Its translation is CASSLVSTHNEQFF.

For the CDR3, the DNA is TGTGCCAGCAGCTCTCGGACAGCTGACAACACTGAAGCTTTCTTT. This codes for CASSSRTADNTEAFF. V gene TRBV11-3 combines with J gene TRBJ1-1; D might be TRBD1 (6 bases). Germline assignment: CDR1 SGHNT and CDR2 YENEEA. There are 15 residues in the CDR3. With 4 bases removed from V and 2 bases from J, the gap between germline ends came to 14 bases.

The chain is built from TRBV30 and TRBJ2-5; no definite D call. CDR3 length: 12 residues. Trimming stripped 3 bases from V and 5 bases from J, with 10 bases between. The germline V gene has CDR1 GTSNPN and CDR2 SVGIG (reference sequence). CDR3 nucleotide sequence: TGTGCCTGGAGCTCAGGTGGGGAGACCCAGTACTTC. Protein: CAWSSGGETQYF.

This chain connects TRBV6-1 to TRBJ2-7; 8 bases map to TRBD1. The J segment lost 3 bases and the V segment lost 7 bases, leaving 8 bases of the junction unmatched. CDR3 size: 14 residues. Germline CDR1 and CDR2: MNHNS and SASEGT. The CDR3 protein is CASTRTGLGYEQYV. CDR3 DNA: TGTGCCAGCACTAGGACAGGGTTGGGCTACGAGCAGTACGTC.